One T cell receptor (beta chain) is described in this entry. Its antigen is unidentified. This sample stems from a study of monozygotic twins with inflammatory bowel disease. Findings and limits, study-wide: No one strong IBD-associated signal or clonotype was supported.

Germline V gene sequence: CDR1 DFQATT, CDR2 SNEGSKA (reference sequence). This CDR3 region has 14 residues. Researchers collected more than 2 ml of blood per donor. The UMIs carried a 6-nucleotide sample barcode, and they were added by template switching. From the 5' RACE reads, TCRdb lists one entry per CDR3 protein and no DNA. This repertoire includes 300,000 to 450,000 distinct CDR3 sequences. The chain uses TRBV20-1 and TRBJ2-5; there is no DNA to check the TCRdb D call of TRBD2. The sequenced sample was blood. This receptor was taken from a human donor with ulcerative colitis or Crohn's disease, or a healthy co-twin of an affected twin (not recorded which). This chain's CDR3 is CSADPGLLQETQYF.